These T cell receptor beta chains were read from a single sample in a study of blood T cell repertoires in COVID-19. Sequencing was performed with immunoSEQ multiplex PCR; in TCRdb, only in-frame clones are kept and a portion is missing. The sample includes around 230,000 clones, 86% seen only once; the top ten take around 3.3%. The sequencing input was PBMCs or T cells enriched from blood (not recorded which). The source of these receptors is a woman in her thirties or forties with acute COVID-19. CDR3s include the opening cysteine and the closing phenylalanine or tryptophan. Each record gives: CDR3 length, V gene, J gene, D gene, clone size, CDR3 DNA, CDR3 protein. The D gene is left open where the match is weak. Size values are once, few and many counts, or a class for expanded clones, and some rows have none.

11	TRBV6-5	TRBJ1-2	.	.	TGTGCCAGCAGAACTAATACAGGCTACACCTTC	CASRTNTGYTF
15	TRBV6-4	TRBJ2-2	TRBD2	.	TGTGCCAGCAGTGCATTAGCGGGAGAGGCCGGGGAGCTGTTTTTT	CASSALAGEAGELFF
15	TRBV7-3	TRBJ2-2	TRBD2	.	TGTGCCAGCAGCCCACGGGGGAGGGACACCGGGGAGCTGTTTTTT	CASSPRGRDTGELFF
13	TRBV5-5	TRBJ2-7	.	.	TGTGCCAGCAGGGCTACAGTCTCCTACGAGCAGTACTTC	CASRATVSYEQYF
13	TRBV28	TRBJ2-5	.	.	TGTGCCAGCAGGGTTCGGAGCCAAGAGACCCAGTACTTC	CASRVRSQETQYF
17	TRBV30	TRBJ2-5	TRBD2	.	TGTGCCTGGAGTAGTTTGGATCCTAGCGGGAGGGTCGAGACCCAGTACTTC	CAWSSLDPSGRVETQYF
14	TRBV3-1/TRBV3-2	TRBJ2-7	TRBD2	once	TGTGCCAGCAGCCAACGTAGCGGGAGATCCGAGCAGTACTTC	CASSQRSGRSEQYF
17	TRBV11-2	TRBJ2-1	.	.	TGTGCCAGCAGCTTAGGGGCAGGGTTAAGTCCCTACAATGAGCAGTTCTTC	CASSLGAGLSPYNEQFF
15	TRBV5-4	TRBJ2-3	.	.	TGTGCCAGCAGATTAGGAGGTGCGAGCACAGATACGCAGTATTTT	CASRLGGASTDTQYF
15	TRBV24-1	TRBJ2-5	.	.	TGTGCCACCAGTGATCCAATAGACAGCCGGGAGACCCAGTACTTC	CATSDPIDSRETQYF
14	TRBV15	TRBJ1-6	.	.	TGTGCCACCAGCAACGACAGGCCCAATTCACCCCTCCACTTT	CATSNDRPNSPLHF
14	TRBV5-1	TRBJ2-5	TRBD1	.	TGCGCCAGCAGAGAGGGACAGGGGGTTGAGACCCAGTACTTC	CASREGQGVETQYF
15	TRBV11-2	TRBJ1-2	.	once	TGTGCCAGCACCCACCCTAGGGGGGGAGCACGAGGCTACACCTTC	CASTHPRGGARGYTF
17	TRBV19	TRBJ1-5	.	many	TGTGCCAGTAGCCACCCCAAGACAGATTATAGCAATCAGCCCCAGCATTTT	CASSHPKTDYSNQPQHF
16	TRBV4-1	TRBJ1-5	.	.	TGCGCCAGCAGCCAAGTAGGTGGGGGGAGCAATCAGCCCCAGCATTTT	CASSQVGGGSNQPQHF
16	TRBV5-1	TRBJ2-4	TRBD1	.	TGCGCCAGCAGCCAGGACAGGGGTTGGGGCAAAAACATTCAGTACTTC	CASSQDRGWGKNIQYF
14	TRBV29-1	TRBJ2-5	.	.	TGCAGCGTTGAACCACCGGGACTCAAAGAGACCCAGTACTTC	CSVEPPGLKETQYF
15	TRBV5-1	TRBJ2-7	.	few	TGCGCCAGCAGCAGGGGGTCCGGGACACTTTACGAGCAGTACTTC	CASSRGSGTLYEQYF
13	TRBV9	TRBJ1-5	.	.	TGTGCCAGCAGCGTAGGGGGCGGTCAGCCCCAGCATTTT	CASSVGGGQPQHF
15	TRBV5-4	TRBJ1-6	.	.	TGTGCCAGCAGCCCCGGGACTAATCAAAATTCACCCCTCCACTTT	CASSPGTNQNSPLHF
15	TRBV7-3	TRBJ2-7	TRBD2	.	TGTGCCAGCAGCTTAATGACTAGCGGATCCTACGAGCAGTACTTC	CASSLMTSGSYEQYF
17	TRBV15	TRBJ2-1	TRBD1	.	TGTGCCACCAGCAGAGCGACAGGGGGTTTAAGAAACAATGAGCAGTTCTTC	CATSRATGGLRNNEQFF
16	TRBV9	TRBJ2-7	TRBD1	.	TGTGCCAGCAGCGTAGGTCATGCAGGGGGTGTCTACGAGCAGTACTTC	CASSVGHAGGVYEQYF
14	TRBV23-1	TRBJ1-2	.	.	TGCGCCAGCAGTCACAAGACAGGAAGCTATGGCTACACCTTC	CASSHKTGSYGYTF
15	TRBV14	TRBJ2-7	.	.	TGTGCCAGCAGCCAAGAGGTGGCGGGGTACTACGAGCAGTACTTC	CASSQEVAGYYEQYF
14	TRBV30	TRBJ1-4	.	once	TGTGCCTGGAGTCAATCGGCAACTAATGAAAAACTGTTTTTT	CAWSQSATNEKLFF
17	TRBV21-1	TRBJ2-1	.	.	TGTGCCAGCAGCAAACTAGCGGGAGGACGAACCCACAATGAGCAGTTCTTC	CASSKLAGGRTHNEQFF